This T cell receptor (beta chain) originates from a study of T cell responses to AZD1222 COVID-19 vaccine. Notes on the study in general: Possibly, clonal diversity was underestimated; donors were largely white British and included more females. Of the AZD1222 recipients, only five to seven were seropositive at baseline.

The table came from immunoSEQ multiplex PCR; TCRdb's copy has only in-frame clones and leaves some out. The sample contains roughly 150,000 clones, just over 90% of which appear only once. As regards this clone: The antigen is unknown.

The germline V gene encodes CDR1 MNHNS and CDR2 SASEGT. V gave up 3 bases and J gave up 2 bases, with 11 bases separating them. The CDR3 spans 15 residues. The specimen comprised peripheral blood, sampled 28 days after the second AZD1222 dose. The J gene is TRBJ1-3, the V gene TRBV6-1; D may be TRBD1 (6 bases). This sequence was found in an adult who received the AZD1222 COVID-19 vaccine. The CDR3 DNA reads as TGTGCCAGCAGTGAGCCGACAGGAACTGGAAACACCATATATTTT. It yields the protein CASSEPTGTGNTIYF.